The following is a T cell receptor beta chain sequence with its context. These data belong to a study of cytomegalovirus exposure and HLA in healthy donors. Trimming took 2 bases from V and 0 from J; bases not matched to a gene: 3. The CDR3 runs to 15 residues. CDR1 and CDR2 (germline): GTSNPN, SVGIG (reference sequence). PCR amplification relied on 60 Vbeta primers (plus 13 Jbeta primers). The table came from immunoSEQ multiplex PCR; TCRdb's copy has only in-frame clones and leaves some out. This sample's table reports 100,000 to 150,000 clones. The chain combines TRBV30 with TRBJ1-4, with 7 nucleotides matching TRBD1. The origin of this receptor is a man younger than 35 in good health and CMV-seronegative. Sequencing input: PBMCs. This chain's CDR3 is CAWSPGTATNEKLFF. Written as DNA, the CDR3 is TGTGCCTGGAGTCCGGGGACAGCAACTAATGAAAAACTGTTTTTT. Combining the CDR3 with reference TRBV30 and TRBJ1-4 gives the whole variable domain SQTIHQWPATLVQPVGSPLSLECTVEGTSNPNLYWYRQAAGRGLQLLFYSVGIGQISSEVPQNLSASRPQDRQFILSSKKLLLSDSGFYLCAWSPGTATNEKLFFGSGTQLSVL.